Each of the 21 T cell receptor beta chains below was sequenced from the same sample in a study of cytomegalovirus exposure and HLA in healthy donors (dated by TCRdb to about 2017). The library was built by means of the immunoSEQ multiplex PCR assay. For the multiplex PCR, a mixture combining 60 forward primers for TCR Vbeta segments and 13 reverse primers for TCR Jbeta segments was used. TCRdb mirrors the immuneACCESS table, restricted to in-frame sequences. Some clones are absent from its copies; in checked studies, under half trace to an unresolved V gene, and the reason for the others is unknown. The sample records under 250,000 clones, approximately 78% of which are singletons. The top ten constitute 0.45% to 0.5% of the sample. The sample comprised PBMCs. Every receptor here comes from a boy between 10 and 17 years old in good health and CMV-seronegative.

The CDR3 sequence: CASSPLASGGGNEQFF. In nucleotides, the CDR3 is TGTGCCAGCAGCCCGTTGGCTAGCGGGGGGGGCAATGAGCAGTTCTTC. The rearrangement joins TRBV5-4 to TRBJ2-1; 12 bases are a match to TRBD2. V was pared by 4 bases and J by 6 bases, with 8 bases of the junction left unmatched. Germline CDR1 is SGHNT and CDR2 is YYREEE (reference sequence). CDR3 size: 16 residues.

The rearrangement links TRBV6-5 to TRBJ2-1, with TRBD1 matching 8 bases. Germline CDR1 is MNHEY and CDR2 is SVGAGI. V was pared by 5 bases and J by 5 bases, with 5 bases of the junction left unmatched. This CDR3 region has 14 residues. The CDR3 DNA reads TGTGCCAGCAGTCTTAGGACAGGGAACAATGAGCAGTTCTTC. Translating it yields CASSLRTGNNEQFF.

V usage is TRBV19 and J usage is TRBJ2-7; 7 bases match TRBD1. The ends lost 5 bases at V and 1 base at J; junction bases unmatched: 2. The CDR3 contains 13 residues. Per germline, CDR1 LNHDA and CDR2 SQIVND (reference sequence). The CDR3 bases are TGTGCCAGTAGTCCGGGACAGTCCTACGAGCAGTACTTC. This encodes CASSPGQSYEQYF.

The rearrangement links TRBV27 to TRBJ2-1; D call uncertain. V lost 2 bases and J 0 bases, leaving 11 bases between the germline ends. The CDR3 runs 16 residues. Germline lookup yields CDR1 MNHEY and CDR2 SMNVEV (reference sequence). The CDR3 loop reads CASSLDGSASYNEQFF. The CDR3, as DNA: TGTGCCAGCAGTTTAGACGGGTCCGCCTCCTACAATGAGCAGTTCTTC.

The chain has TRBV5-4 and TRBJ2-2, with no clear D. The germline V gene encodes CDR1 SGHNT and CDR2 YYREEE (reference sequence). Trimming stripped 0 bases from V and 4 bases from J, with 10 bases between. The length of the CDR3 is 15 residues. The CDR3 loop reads CASSLDQILTGELFF. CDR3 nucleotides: TGTGCCAGCAGCTTGGACCAGATCCTCACCGGGGAGCTGTTTTTT. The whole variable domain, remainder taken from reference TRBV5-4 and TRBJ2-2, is ETGVTQSPTHLIKTRGQQVTLRCSSQSGHNTVSWYQQALGQGPQFIFQYYREEENGRGNFPPRFSGLQFPNYSSELNVNALELDDSALYLCASSLDQILTGELFFGEGSRLTVL.

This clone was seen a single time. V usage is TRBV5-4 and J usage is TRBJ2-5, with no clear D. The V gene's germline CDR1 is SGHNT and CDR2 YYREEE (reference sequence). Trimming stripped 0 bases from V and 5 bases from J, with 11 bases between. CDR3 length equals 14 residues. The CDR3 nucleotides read TGTGCCAGCAGCTTGGCCTCCGTTGAGGAGACCCAGTACTTC. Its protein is CASSLASVEETQYF. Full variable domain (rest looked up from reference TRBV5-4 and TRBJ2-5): ETGVTQSPTHLIKTRGQQVTLRCSSQSGHNTVSWYQQALGQGPQFIFQYYREEENGRGNFPPRFSGLQFPNYSSELNVNALELDDSALYLCASSLASVEETQYFGPGTRLLVL.

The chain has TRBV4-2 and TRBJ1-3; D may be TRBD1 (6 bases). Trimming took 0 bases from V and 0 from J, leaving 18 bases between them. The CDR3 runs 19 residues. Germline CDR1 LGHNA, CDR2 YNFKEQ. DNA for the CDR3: TGTGCCAGCAGCCAAGATCCGGTCGGGGGGCTCGTCTCTGGAAACACCATATATTTT. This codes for CASSQDPVGGLVSGNTIYF.

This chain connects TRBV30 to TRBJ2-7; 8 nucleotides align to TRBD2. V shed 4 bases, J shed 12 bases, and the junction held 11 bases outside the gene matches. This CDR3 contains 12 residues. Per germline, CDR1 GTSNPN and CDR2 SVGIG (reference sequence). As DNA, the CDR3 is TGTGCCTGGACCGCGGGGGGCTCGTCGCCGTACTTC. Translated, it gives CAWTAGGSSPYF.

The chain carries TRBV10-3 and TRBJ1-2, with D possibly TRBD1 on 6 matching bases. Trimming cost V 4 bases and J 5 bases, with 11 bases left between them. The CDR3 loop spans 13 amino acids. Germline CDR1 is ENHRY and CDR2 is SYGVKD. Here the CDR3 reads CAISVLTGYGYTF. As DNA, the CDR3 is TGTGCCATCAGTGTCTTGACAGGTTATGGCTACACCTTC.

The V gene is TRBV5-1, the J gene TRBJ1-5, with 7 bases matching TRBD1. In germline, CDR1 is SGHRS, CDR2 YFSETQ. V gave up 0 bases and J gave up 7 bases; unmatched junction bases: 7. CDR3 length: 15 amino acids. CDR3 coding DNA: TGCGCCAGCAGCTTGGAGGGAGACAGGGAACAGCCCCAGCATTTT. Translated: CASSLEGDREQPQHF.

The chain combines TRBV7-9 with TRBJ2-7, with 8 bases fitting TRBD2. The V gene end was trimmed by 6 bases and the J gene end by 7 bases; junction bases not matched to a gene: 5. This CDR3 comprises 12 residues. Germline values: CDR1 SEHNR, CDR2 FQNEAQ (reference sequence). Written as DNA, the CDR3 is TGTGCCAGCAGTTTTTCGGGGGGGGAGCAGTACTTC. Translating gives CASSFSGGEQYF.

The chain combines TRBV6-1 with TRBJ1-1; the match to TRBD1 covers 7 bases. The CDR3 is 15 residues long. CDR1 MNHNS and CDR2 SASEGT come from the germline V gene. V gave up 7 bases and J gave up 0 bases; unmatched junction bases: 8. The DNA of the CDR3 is TGTGCCAGCACTGAGGGACAGTTCATGAACACTGAAGCTTTCTTT. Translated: CASTEGQFMNTEAFF.

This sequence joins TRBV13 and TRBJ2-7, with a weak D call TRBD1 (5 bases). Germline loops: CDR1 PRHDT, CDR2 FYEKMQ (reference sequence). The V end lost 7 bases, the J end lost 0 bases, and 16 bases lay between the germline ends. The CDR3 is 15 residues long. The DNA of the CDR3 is TGTGCCAGCAAAACCGGGCAGGGTAGCTCCTACGAGCAGTACTTC. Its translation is CASKTGQGSSYEQYF.

CDR3 bases: TGTGCCAGCTCTCCCGCAGGGGGCGACTATGGCTACACCTTC. Protein product: CASSPAGGDYGYTF. The chain carries TRBV6-5 and TRBJ1-2; 8 bases fit TRBD1. V dropped 8 bases and J dropped 3; count of bases not matched to a gene: 8. The germline gives CDR1 MNHEY, CDR2 SVGAGI. The CDR3 runs 14 residues.

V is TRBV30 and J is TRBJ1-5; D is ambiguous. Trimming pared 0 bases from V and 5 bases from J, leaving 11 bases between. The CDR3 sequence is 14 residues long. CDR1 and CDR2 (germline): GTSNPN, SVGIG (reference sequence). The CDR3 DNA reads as TGTGCCTGGAGTGTCGGTGTGGCGGATCAGCCCCAGCATTTT. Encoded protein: CAWSVGVADQPQHF.

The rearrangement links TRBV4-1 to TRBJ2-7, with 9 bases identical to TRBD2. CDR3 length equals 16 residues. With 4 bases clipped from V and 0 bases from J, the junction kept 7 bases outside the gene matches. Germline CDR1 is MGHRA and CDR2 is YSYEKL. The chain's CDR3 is CASSLRIAGDSYEQYF. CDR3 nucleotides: TGCGCCAGCAGCCTGAGGATAGCGGGGGACTCCTACGAGCAGTACTTC.

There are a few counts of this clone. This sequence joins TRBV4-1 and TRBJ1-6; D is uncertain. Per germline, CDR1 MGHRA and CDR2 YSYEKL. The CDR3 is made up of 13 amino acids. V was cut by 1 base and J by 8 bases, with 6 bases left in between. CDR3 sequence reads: CASSQVEDSPLHF. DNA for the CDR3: TGCGCCAGCAGCCAAGTAGAGGATTCACCCCTCCACTTT.

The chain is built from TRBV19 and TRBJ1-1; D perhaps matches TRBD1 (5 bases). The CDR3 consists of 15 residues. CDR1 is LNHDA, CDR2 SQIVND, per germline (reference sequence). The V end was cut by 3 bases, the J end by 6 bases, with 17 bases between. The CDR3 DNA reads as TGTGCCAGTAGTATTCCGACCAGGGTGAGGTCTGAAGCTTTCTTT. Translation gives CASSIPTRVRSEAFF.

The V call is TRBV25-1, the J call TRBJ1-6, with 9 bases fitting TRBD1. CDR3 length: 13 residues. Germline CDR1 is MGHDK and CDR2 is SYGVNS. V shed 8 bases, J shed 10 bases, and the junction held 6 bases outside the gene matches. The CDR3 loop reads CASRGQGRSPLHF. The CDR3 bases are TGTGCCAGCCGGGGACAGGGACGATCACCCCTCCACTTT.

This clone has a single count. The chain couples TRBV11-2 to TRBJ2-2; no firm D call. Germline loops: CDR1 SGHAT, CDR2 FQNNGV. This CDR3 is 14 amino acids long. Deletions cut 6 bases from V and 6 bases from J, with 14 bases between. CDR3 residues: CASSPGAPSGELFF. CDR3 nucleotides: TGTGCCAGCAGTCCGGGTGCCCCCTCCGGGGAGCTGTTTTTT.

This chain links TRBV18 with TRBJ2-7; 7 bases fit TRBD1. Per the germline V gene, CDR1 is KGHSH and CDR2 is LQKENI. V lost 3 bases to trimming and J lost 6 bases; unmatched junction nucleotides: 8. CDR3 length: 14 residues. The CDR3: CASSPAGTAREQYF. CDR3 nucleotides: TGTGCCAGCTCACCTGCCGGGACAGCTCGCGAGCAGTACTTC.